The subject of this entry is one T cell receptor beta chain. The method was immunoSEQ multiplex PCR; TCRdb's version includes in-frame clones alone and lacks a portion of them. Of a few hundred thousand clones listed, 88% were seen once; the top ten hold over 9.5%. The CDR3 consists of 14 residues. V was trimmed by 4 bases and J by 9 bases, leaving 19 bases between them. The germline V gene has CDR1 GTSNPN and CDR2 SVGIG (reference sequence). This sample is part of a study of blood T cell repertoires in COVID-19. Study-wide background: Specimens from acute and convalescent COVID-19 originated in the United States, Italy and Spain.

The chain joins TRBV30 to TRBJ1-5; D is unresolved. The sequence came from a woman in her forties or fifties with COVID-19, enrolled during active disease. The sample taken for sequencing was peripheral blood. CDR3 sequence reads: CAWNRTGKTGPQHF. The CDR3 DNA reads TGTGCCTGGAATCGGACGGGAAAGACGGGGCCCCAGCATTTT.